The 24 T cell receptor beta chains presented below share a single source sample, sequenced in a study of blood T cell repertoires in COVID-19. Profiled with immunoSEQ multiplex PCR; TCRdb holds only in-frame clones, not every one. The table has 180,000 or so clones, 70% to 85% seen once. Sequences were obtained from peripheral blood. The receptors here all came from a woman older than 75 with acute or convalescent COVID-19.

This sequence joins TRBV5-1 and TRBJ1-2, with D possibly TRBD1 on 6 matching bases. Per germline, CDR1 SGHRS and CDR2 YFSETQ. V was clipped by 0 bases and J by 4 bases, with 10 bases between them. The CDR3 runs 14 residues. Here the CDR3 DNA reads TGCGCCAGCAGCTTGGGGACAGAGTTCTATGGCTACACCTTC. It codes for CASSLGTEFYGYTF.

The chain uses TRBV7-3 and TRBJ2-1; 14 bases fit TRBD2. V lost 5 bases, J lost 12 bases, and 6 bases stayed unmatched. Germline CDR1 reads SGHTA; CDR2 reads FQGTGA. This CDR3 is 14 amino acids long. This CDR3 reads CASSLGTSGSGQFF. The CDR3 nucleotides read TGTGCCAGCAGCCTCGGGACTAGCGGGAGCGGGCAGTTCTTC.

This chain connects TRBV5-1 to TRBJ2-2; 7 nucleotides agree with TRBD2. CDR3 length equals 14 residues. J lost 6 bases, V lost 4 bases, and 6 bases had no gene match. The germline gives CDR1 SGHRS, CDR2 YFSETQ. CDR3 in amino acids: CASSPEGGAGELFF. CDR3 nucleotides: TGCGCCAGCAGCCCTGAGGGAGGGGCCGGGGAGCTGTTTTTT.

As DNA, the CDR3 is TGTGCCAGCAGTTCCTCACAGGGTGGAGAAAAACTGTTTTTT. It specifies CASSSSQGGEKLFF. V and J are TRBV5-4 and TRBJ1-4; TRBD1 is a possible D gene (6 bases). CDR1 is SGHNT, CDR2 YYREEE, per germline (reference sequence). Deletions cut 5 bases from V and 8 bases from J, with 16 bases between. This CDR3 is built from 14 residues.

The rearrangement links TRBV5-5 to TRBJ2-5, with 12 positions matching TRBD1. CDR1 SGHKS and CDR2 YYEKEE come from the germline V gene (reference sequence). Trimming took 4 bases from V and 5 from J; bases not matched to a gene: 6. CDR3 length: 15 residues. The CDR3 spells CASSPGTGGDETQYF. CDR3 DNA sequence: TGTGCCAGCAGCCCTGGGACAGGGGGCGACGAGACCCAGTACTTC.

The chain joins TRBV5-6 to TRBJ1-1; D ambiguous. Trimming took off 0 bases at V and 1 base at J, with 10 bases between the two ends. The germline gives CDR1 SGHDT, CDR2 YYEEEE. The CDR3 runs 15 residues. The CDR3 protein is CASSLALAGNTEAFF. The CDR3 DNA is TGTGCCAGCAGCTTGGCCTTGGCAGGGAACACTGAAGCTTTCTTT.

This clone has a handful of counts. The chain employs TRBV25-1 and TRBJ1-1, with TRBD1 matching 11 bases. From germline, CDR1 is MGHDK and CDR2 SYGVNS. CDR3 length: 15 amino acids. Trimming at V came to 4 bases and at J to 5 bases, leaving 6 bases not matched to a gene. The CDR3 loop is CASSAWGQGGTEAFF. CDR3 bases: TGTGCCAGCAGTGCCTGGGGACAGGGGGGAACTGAAGCTTTCTTT.

The chain combines TRBV19 with TRBJ1-1, with a weak D call TRBD1 (6 bases). Germline V gives CDR1 LNHDA, CDR2 SQIVND (reference sequence). Trimming stripped 5 bases from V and 5 bases from J, with 12 bases between. The length of the CDR3 is 13 residues. The CDR3 DNA reads as TGTGCCAGTAGTGTCAACAGGGAGACTGAAGCTTTCTTT. Translation gives CASSVNRETEAFF.

The rearrangement uses TRBV4-1 and TRBJ2-5, with D maybe TRBD2 (7 bases). Germline V lookup: CDR1 MGHRA, CDR2 YSYEKL. Trimming stripped 0 bases from V and 5 bases from J, with 13 bases between. This CDR3 comprises 15 residues. The CDR3 bases are TGCGCCAGCAGCCAAGATCGAGGGGGGGGCGAGACCCAGTACTTC. It yields the protein CASSQDRGGGETQYF.

The chain is built from TRBV11-2 and TRBJ1-4, with D possibly matching TRBD1 (6 bases). This CDR3 has 14 residues. The germline V and J ends were trimmed by 5 bases and 5 bases, with 12 bases remaining between them. CDR1 is SGHAT, CDR2 FQNNGV, per germline. The CDR3 protein is CASSAGATNEKLFF. CDR3 coding DNA: TGTGCCAGCAGCGCAGGGGCCACCAATGAAAAACTGTTTTTT. Supplemented by reference TRBV11-2 and TRBJ1-4, the full variable domain reads EAGVAQSPRYKIIEKRQSVAFWCNPISGHATLYWYQQILGQGPKLLIQFQNNGVVDDSQLPKDRFSAERLKGVDSTLKIQPAKLEDSAVYLCASSAGATNEKLFFGSGTQLSVL.

The gene calls are TRBV30 and TRBJ1-3; no clear D gene. The CDR3 is 15 residues long. The V gene's germline CDR1 is GTSNPN and CDR2 SVGIG (reference sequence). V gave up 3 bases and J gave up 3 bases, with 15 bases separating them. The chain's CDR3 is CAWSAAGIGGNTIYF. In DNA form, the CDR3 reads TGTGCCTGGAGCGCCGCGGGAATAGGTGGAAACACCATATATTTT.

This clone was seen only once. This chain uses TRBV5-6 with TRBJ2-1; tentative D call: TRBD1 (5 bases). This CDR3 is 14 amino acids long. The V gene lost 0 bases and the J gene lost 10 bases, with 14 bases spanning the gap. Germline lookup yields CDR1 SGHDT and CDR2 YYEEEE. The CDR3 sequence: CASSLAQVAREQFF. The CDR3 bases are TGTGCCAGCAGCTTGGCACAGGTAGCTAGAGAGCAGTTCTTC. Full variable domain (missing parts from reference TRBV5-6 and TRBJ2-1): DAGVTQSPTHLIKTRGQQVTLRCSPKSGHDTVSWYQQALGQGPQFIFQYYEEEERQRGNFPDRFSGHQFPNYSSELNVNALLLGDSALYLCASSLAQVAREQFFGPGTRLTVL.

The chain recombines TRBV19 with TRBJ1-5, with 8 nucleotides matching TRBD1. The germline V gene has CDR1 LNHDA and CDR2 SQIVND (reference sequence). This CDR3 comprises 16 residues. J was trimmed by 4 bases and V by 7 bases; bases with no gene match: 12. The CDR3 is CASTLPGTGGNQPQHF. CDR3 in DNA: TGTGCCAGTACCCTCCCAGGAACAGGGGGAAATCAGCCCCAGCATTTT.

The chain has TRBV7-2 and TRBJ1-2; no firm D call. Germline CDR1 SGHTA, CDR2 FQGNSA. This CDR3 spans 15 amino acids. Trimming cost V 1 base and J 4 bases, with 13 bases left between them. CDR3 region: CASSLEAVVGYGYTF. The CDR3 bases are TGTGCCAGCAGCTTAGAAGCGGTGGTGGGCTATGGCTACACCTTC.

The J gene is TRBJ2-5, the V gene TRBV4-1; TRBD2 aligns across 14 bases. There are 17 residues in the CDR3. The V gene end was trimmed by 2 bases and the J gene end by 5 bases; junction bases not matched to a gene: 7. In germline, CDR1 is MGHRA, CDR2 YSYEKL. The CDR3 nucleotides are TGCGCCAGCAGCCAATCAGGGACTAGCGGGAGAGAGGAGACCCAGTACTTC. Its protein is CASSQSGTSGREETQYF.

The chain recombines TRBV27 with TRBJ1-4; D may be TRBD1 (5 bases). This CDR3 spans 16 amino acids. Trimming stripped 3 bases from V and 4 bases from J, with 15 bases between. CDR1 and CDR2 from the germline V gene are MNHEY and SMNVEV (reference sequence). The CDR3 region is CASSLSPTVINEKLFF. The CDR3 coding sequence is TGTGCCAGCAGTTTGAGCCCGACAGTCATTAATGAAAAACTGTTTTTT.

V and J are TRBV7-2 and TRBJ2-5, with TRBD2 matching 10 bases. This CDR3 has 17 amino acids. The V gene's germline CDR1 is SGHTA and CDR2 FQGNSA. With 5 bases clipped from V and 5 bases from J, the junction kept 14 bases outside the gene matches. The CDR3 spells CASSNRGTSGNEETQYF. As DNA, the CDR3 is TGTGCCAGCAGCAATCGGGGTACTAGCGGGAATGAGGAGACCCAGTACTTC.

The chain uses TRBV5-1 and TRBJ2-7; 7 positions agree with TRBD2. This CDR3 has 15 amino acids. V dropped 8 bases and J dropped 0; count of bases not matched to a gene: 11. Germline V gene data show CDR1 as SGHRS and CDR2 as YFSETQ. The CDR3 protein is CASRGVTGGSYEQYF. Written as DNA, the CDR3 is TGCGCCAGTAGAGGGGTAACGGGGGGCTCCTACGAGCAGTACTTC.

This chain joins TRBV19 and TRBJ2-5; perhaps TRBD1 as D (6 bases). Trimming shortened V by 3 bases and J by 10 bases, and 18 bases separated the two germline ends. Germline values: CDR1 LNHDA, CDR2 SQIVND (reference sequence). This CDR3 spans 14 amino acids. The CDR3 nucleotides are TGTGCCAGTAGTATCAGGGGCAGCATAGGGGACCAGTACTTC. Translating it yields CASSIRGSIGDQYF.

V is TRBV11-3 and J is TRBJ2-3; D is perhaps TRBD2 (5 bases). CDR3 size: 14 residues. The V gene lost 3 bases and the J gene lost 2 bases, with 9 bases spanning the gap. Germline V gene data show CDR1 as SGHNT and CDR2 as YENEEA. The CDR3 sequence: CASSFSGNTDTQYF. In nucleotides, the CDR3 is TGTGCCAGCAGCTTCTCGGGGAACACAGATACGCAGTATTTT. The whole variable domain, remainder taken from reference TRBV11-3 and TRBJ2-3, is EAGVVQSPRYKIIEKKQPVAFWCNPISGHNTLYWYLQNLGQGPELLIRYENEEAVDDSQLPKDRFSAERLKGVDSTLKIQPAELGDSAVYLCASSFSGNTDTQYFGPGTRLTVL.

The chain links TRBV5-1 to TRBJ2-5; TRBD1 matches 7 bases. This CDR3 has 14 amino acids. The J segment lost 2 bases and the V segment lost 3 bases, leaving 4 bases of the junction unmatched. The germline V gene encodes CDR1 SGHRS and CDR2 YFSETQ. The CDR3 is CASSWKTGQETQYF. The CDR3, as DNA: TGCGCCAGCAGCTGGAAGACAGGGCAAGAGACCCAGTACTTC.

The chain is built from TRBV29-1 and TRBJ1-2; a weak D match, TRBD1 (6 bases). This CDR3 comprises 12 residues. Looked up from germline, CDR1 is SQVTM and CDR2 is ANQGSEA. V gave up 7 bases and J gave up 5 bases, with 14 bases separating them. The CDR3 sequence is CSARTDGYGYTF. CDR3 in DNA: TGCAGCGCTCGGACAGACGGGTATGGCTACACCTTC.

The chain links TRBV18 to TRBJ1-4, with D unclear. The V gene lost 9 bases and the J gene lost 8 bases, with 16 bases spanning the gap. Germline CDR1 reads KGHSH; CDR2 reads LQKENI. The CDR3 has 13 residues. CDR3 in amino acids: CASSGGSEEKLFF. Here the CDR3 DNA reads TGTGCCAGTTCGGGAGGGAGTGAGGAAAAACTGTTTTTT.

The V call is TRBV18, the J call TRBJ2-5; 8 bases line up with TRBD2. Germline values: CDR1 KGHSH, CDR2 LQKENI. This CDR3 contains 19 residues. The V segment lost 2 bases and the J segment 1 base; nucleotides outside the gene matches: 15. In DNA, the CDR3 is TGTGCCAGCTCACCAGTTATCCCTGTAGCGGGGCGCCTCCAAGAGACCCAGTACTTC. Protein product: CASSPVIPVAGRLQETQYF.